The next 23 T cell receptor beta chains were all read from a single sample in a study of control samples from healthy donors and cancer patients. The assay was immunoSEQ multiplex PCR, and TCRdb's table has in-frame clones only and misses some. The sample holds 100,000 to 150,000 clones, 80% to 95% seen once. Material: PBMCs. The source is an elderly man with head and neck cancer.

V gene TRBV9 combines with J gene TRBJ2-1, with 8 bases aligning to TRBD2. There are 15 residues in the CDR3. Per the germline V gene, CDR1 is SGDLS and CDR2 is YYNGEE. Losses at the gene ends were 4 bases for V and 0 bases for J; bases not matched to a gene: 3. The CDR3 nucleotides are TGTGCCAGCAGCTTCAGCGGGAGCTCCTACAATGAGCAGTTCTTC. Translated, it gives CASSFSGSSYNEQFF.

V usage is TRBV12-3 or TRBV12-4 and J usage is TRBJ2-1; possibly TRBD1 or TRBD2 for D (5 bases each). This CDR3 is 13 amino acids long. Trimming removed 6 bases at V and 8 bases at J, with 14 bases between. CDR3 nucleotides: TGTGCCAGCAGGGGGACCCCCCCCCATGAGCAGTTCTTC. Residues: CASRGTPPHEQFF.

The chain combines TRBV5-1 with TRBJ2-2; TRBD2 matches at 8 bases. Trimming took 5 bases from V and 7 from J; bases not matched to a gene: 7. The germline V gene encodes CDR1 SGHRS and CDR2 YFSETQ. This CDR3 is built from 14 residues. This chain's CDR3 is CASSSIAGFGELFF. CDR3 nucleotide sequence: TGCGCCAGCAGTTCAATAGCGGGGTTCGGGGAGCTGTTTTTT.

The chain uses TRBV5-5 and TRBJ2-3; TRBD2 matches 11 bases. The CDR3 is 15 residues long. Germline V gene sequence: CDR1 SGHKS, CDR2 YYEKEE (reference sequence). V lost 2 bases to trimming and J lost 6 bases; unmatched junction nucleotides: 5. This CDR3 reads CASSFLAGGGDTQYF. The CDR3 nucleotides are TGTGCCAGCAGCTTCCTAGCGGGGGGAGGGGATACGCAGTATTTT.

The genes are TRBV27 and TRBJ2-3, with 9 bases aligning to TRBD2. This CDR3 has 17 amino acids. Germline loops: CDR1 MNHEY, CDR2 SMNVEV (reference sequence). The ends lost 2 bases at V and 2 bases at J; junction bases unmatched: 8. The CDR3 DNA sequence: TGTGCCAGCAGTTTAAGTCGGCTAGCGGGGACCACAGATACGCAGTATTTT. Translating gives CASSLSRLAGTTDTQYF.

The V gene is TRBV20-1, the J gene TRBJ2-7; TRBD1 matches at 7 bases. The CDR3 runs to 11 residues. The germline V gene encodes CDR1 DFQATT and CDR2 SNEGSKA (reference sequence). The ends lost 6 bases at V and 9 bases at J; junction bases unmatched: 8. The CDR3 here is CSALGQAAQYF. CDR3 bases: TGCAGTGCCTTAGGACAGGCCGCGCAGTACTTC.

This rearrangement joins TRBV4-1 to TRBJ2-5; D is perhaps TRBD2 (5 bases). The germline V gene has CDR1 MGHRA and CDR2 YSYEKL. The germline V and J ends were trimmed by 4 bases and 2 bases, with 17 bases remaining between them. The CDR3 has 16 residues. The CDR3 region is CASSPSPGKPQETQYF. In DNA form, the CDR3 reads TGCGCCAGCAGCCCGTCTCCCGGGAAGCCGCAAGAGACCCAGTACTTC.

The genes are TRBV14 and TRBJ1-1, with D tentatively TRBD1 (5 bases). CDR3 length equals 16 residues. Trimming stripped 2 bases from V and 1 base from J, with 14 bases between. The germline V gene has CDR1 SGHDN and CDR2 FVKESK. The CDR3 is CASSQRAPQGNTEAFF. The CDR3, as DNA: TGTGCCAGCAGCCAAAGAGCTCCCCAGGGGAACACTGAAGCTTTCTTT. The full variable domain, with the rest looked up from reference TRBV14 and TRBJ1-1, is EAGVTQFPSHSVIEKGQTVTLRCDPISGHDNLYWYRRVMGKEIKFLLHFVKESKQDESGMPNNRFLAERTGGTYSTLKVQPAELEDSGVYFCASSQRAPQGNTEAFFGQGTRLTVV.

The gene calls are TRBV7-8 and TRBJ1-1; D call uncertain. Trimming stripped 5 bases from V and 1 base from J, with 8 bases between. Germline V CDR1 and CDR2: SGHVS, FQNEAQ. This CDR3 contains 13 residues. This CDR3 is CASSQHKNTEAFF. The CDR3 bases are TGTGCCAGCAGCCAACACAAGAACACTGAAGCTTTCTTT.

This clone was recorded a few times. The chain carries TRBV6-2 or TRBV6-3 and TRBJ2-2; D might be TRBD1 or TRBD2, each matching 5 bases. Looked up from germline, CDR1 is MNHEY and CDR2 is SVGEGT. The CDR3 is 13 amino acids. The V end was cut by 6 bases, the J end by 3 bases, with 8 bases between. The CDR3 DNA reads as TGTGCCAGCAGCCGGGACCACACCGGGGAGCTGTTTTTT. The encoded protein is CASSRDHTGELFF.

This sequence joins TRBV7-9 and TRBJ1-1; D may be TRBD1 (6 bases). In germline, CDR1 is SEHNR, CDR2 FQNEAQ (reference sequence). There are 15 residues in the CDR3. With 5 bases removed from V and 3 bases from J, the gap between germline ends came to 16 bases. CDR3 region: CASSRGTPPYTEAFF. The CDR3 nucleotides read TGTGCCAGCAGCCGAGGGACACCGCCGTACACTGAAGCTTTCTTT. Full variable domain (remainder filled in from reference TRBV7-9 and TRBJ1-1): DTGVSQNPRHKITKRGQNVTFRCDPISEHNRLYWYRQTLGQGPEFLTYFQNEAQLEKSRLLSDRFSAERPKGSFSTLEIQRTEQGDSAMYLCASSRGTPPYTEAFFGQGTRLTVV.

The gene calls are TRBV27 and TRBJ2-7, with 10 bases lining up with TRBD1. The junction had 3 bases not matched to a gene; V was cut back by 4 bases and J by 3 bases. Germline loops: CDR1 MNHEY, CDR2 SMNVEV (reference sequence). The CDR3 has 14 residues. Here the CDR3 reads CASSYGTGVYEQYF. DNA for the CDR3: TGTGCCAGCAGTTATGGGACAGGGGTCTACGAGCAGTACTTC.

CDR3 residues: CAWSGDNEQFF. CDR3 in DNA: TGTGCCTGGAGTGGGGACAATGAGCAGTTCTTC. The chain joins TRBV30 to TRBJ2-1; D is ambiguous. Germline loops: CDR1 GTSNPN, CDR2 SVGIG (reference sequence). This CDR3 region has 11 residues. The V end was cut by 1 base, the J end by 5 bases, with 3 bases between.

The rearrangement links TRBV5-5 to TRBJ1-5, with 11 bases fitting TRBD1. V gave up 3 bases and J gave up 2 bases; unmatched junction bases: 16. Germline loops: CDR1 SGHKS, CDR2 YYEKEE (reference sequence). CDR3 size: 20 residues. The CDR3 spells CASSSDPGTGGMRGNQPQHF. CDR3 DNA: TGTGCCAGCAGCTCTGATCCCGGGACAGGGGGAATGAGGGGCAATCAGCCCCAGCATTTT. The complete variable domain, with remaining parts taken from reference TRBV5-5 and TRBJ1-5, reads DAGVTQSPTHLIKTRGQQVTLRCSPISGHKSVSWYQQVLGQGPQFIFQYYEKEERGRGNFPDRFSARQFPNYSSELNVNALLLGDSALYLCASSSDPGTGGMRGNQPQHFGDGTRLSIL.

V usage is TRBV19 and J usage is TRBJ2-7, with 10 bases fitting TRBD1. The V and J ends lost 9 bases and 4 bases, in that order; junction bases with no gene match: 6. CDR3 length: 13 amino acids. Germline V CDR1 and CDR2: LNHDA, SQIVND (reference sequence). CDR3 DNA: TGTGCCAGCGCCCGGGACAGGGGTTACGAGCAGTACTTC. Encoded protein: CASARDRGYEQYF. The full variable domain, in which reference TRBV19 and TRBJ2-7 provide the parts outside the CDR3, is DGGITQSPKYLFRKEGQNVTLSCEQNLNHDAMYWYRQDPGQGLRLIYYSQIVNDFQKGDIAEGYSVSREKKESFPLTVTSAQKNPTAFYLCASARDRGYEQYFGPGTRLTVT.

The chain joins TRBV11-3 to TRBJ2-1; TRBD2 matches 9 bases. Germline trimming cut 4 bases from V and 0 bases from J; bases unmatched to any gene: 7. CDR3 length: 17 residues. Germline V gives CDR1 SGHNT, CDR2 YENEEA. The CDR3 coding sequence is TGTGCCAGCAGCTCAGGTAGCGGGAGAAGCTCCTACAATGAGCAGTTCTTC. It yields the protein CASSSGSGRSSYNEQFF.

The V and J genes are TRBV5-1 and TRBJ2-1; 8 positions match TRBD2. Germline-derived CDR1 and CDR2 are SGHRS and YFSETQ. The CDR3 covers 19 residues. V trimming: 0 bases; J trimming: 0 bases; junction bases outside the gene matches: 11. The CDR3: CASSLVSSVSGSSYNEQFF. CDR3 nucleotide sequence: TGCGCCAGCAGCTTGGTGTCCTCAGTAAGCGGGAGCTCCTACAATGAGCAGTTCTTC.

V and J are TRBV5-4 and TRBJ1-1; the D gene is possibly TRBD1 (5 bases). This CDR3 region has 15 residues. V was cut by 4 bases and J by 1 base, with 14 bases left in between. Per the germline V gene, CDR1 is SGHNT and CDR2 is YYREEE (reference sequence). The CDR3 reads CASSPPPGGNTEAFF. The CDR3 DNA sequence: TGTGCCAGCAGCCCCCCGCCCGGGGGGAACACTGAAGCTTTCTTT.

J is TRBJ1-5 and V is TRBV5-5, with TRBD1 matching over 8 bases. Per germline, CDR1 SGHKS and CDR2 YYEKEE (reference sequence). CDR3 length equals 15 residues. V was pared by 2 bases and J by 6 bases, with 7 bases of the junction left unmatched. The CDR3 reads CASSLAPDRVQPQHF. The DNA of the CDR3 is TGTGCCAGCAGCTTAGCGCCGGACAGGGTTCAGCCCCAGCATTTT.

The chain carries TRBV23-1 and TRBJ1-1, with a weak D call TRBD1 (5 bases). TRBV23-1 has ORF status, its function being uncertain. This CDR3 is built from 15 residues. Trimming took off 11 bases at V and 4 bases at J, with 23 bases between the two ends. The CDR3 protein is CAGGRGGAKVTEAFF. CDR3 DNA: TGCGCCGGAGGTCGCGGAGGGGCGAAGGTCACTGAAGCTTTCTTT.

CDR3 loop: CASTIGLAGGQETQYF. DNA of the CDR3: TGTGCCAGCACCATCGGACTAGCGGGAGGTCAAGAGACCCAGTACTTC. The J gene is TRBJ2-5, the V gene TRBV5-4; 14 bases fit TRBD2. The ends lost 6 bases at V and 2 bases at J; junction bases unmatched: 6. CDR1 is SGHNT, CDR2 YYREEE, per germline (reference sequence). The CDR3 totals 16 residues.

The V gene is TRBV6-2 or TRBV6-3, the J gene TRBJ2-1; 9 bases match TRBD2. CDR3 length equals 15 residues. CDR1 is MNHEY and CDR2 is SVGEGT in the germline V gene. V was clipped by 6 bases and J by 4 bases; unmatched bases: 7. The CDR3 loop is CASSPSGILYNEQFF. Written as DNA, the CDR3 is TGTGCCAGCAGCCCTAGCGGGATCCTTTACAATGAGCAGTTCTTC.

CDR3 DNA: TGTGCCAGCAGTGAAGCCGCGGGCCTCGGTTCAGATACGCAGTATTTT. This translates into CASSEAAGLGSDTQYF. V gene TRBV2 combines with J gene TRBJ2-3, with a tentative D call TRBD2 (5 bases). Trimming took 0 bases from V and 4 from J, leaving 14 bases between them. The CDR3 consists of 16 residues. The germline V gene has CDR1 SNHLY and CDR2 FYNNEI.